Listed here are 16 T cell receptor beta chains from one sample, sequenced in a study of early T cells in non-severe SARS-CoV-2 infection. In TCRdb, the 5' RACE reads were re-called with MiXCR into one record per CDR3 protein. The table records around 50,000 distinct CDR3 sequences, about 9.1% of them present only once. Sequences were obtained from whole blood. These receptors were obtained from an adult who was a healthcare worker with PCR-confirmed SARS-CoV-2 infection or an uninfected control (not recorded which).

This chain joins TRBV5-1 and TRBJ1-1; 7 bases are a match to TRBD1. The CDR3 totals 14 residues. Germline CDR1 SGHRS, CDR2 YFSETQ. J lost 4 bases, V lost 5 bases, and 8 bases had no gene match. The CDR3 protein is CASSFTGAGTEAFF. Written as DNA, the CDR3 is TGCGCCAGCAGTTTCACAGGGGCAGGCACTGAAGCTTTCTTT.

This clonotype was seen at least ten times. The V gene is TRBV5-1, the J gene TRBJ2-7, with a tentative D call TRBD1 (6 bases). The CDR3 runs 15 residues. Trimming stripped 4 bases from V and 3 bases from J, with 17 bases between. Germline values: CDR1 SGHRS, CDR2 YFSETQ. CDR3 nucleotides: TGCGCCAGCAGCCCGAACTCAGGGGTTCGCTACGAGCAGTACTTC. Its translation: CASSPNSGVRYEQYF.

The sample holds many counts of this clonotype. The rearrangement joins TRBV10-1 to TRBJ2-7; unclear D gene. With 0 bases removed from V and 2 bases from J, the gap between germline ends came to 8 bases. Per germline, CDR1 WNHNN and CDR2 SYGVQD (reference sequence). This CDR3 has 14 residues. Here the CDR3 reads CASSESTFTYEQYF. The CDR3 nucleotides read TGCGCCAGCAGTGAGTCGACTTTCACCTACGAGCAGTACTTC.

This clonotype ranks as large. The chain joins TRBV5-4 to TRBJ1-5; D is undetermined. The V and J ends lost 0 bases and 11 bases respectively, with 12 bases between them. The CDR3 covers 13 residues. Germline CDR1 is SGHNT and CDR2 is YYREEE (reference sequence). The chain's CDR3 is CASSLASTGAQHF. Here the CDR3 DNA reads TGTGCCAGCAGCTTGGCTAGCACGGGTGCCCAGCATTTT.

This clonotype has at least ten counts. V and J are TRBV12-3 or TRBV12-4 and TRBJ2-1, with 11 bases fitting TRBD2. Trimming cost V 6 bases and J 6 bases; bases outside gene matches: 10. The CDR3 has 16 amino acids. The CDR3 DNA reads as TGTGCCAGCAGCTCCGCCGGGACTAGCGGCCTCAATGAGCAGTTCTTC. Amino acids: CASSSAGTSGLNEQFF.

This clonotype was found many times. The gene calls are TRBV7-2 and TRBJ2-7; D gene unclear. CDR1 and CDR2 from the germline V gene are SGHTA and FQGNSA. The CDR3 runs 12 residues. Deletions cut 2 bases from V and 8 bases from J, with 10 bases between. The CDR3 region has the DNA TGTGCCAGCAGCTTAAATCGGGTGCAGCAGTACTTC. Its protein is CASSLNRVQQYF.

The rearrangement uses TRBV20-1 and TRBJ1-1, with unresolved D. The CDR3 covers 15 residues. Trimming took off 0 bases at V and 1 base at J, with 12 bases between the two ends. Per the germline V gene, CDR1 is DFQATT and CDR2 is SNEGSKA (reference sequence). The CDR3 DNA reads TGCAGTGCTAGAGATCACTGGGGAGGGAACACTGAAGCTTTCTTT. It encodes CSARDHWGGNTEAFF.

This clonotype has ten or more counts. The V call is TRBV29-1, the J call TRBJ2-5; 8 positions match TRBD1. Trimming cost V 7 bases and J 3 bases; bases outside gene matches: 7. Per the germline V gene, CDR1 is SQVTM and CDR2 is ANQGSEA. This CDR3 spans 13 amino acids. CDR3 residues: CSGRTGQKETQYF. CDR3 DNA sequence: TGCAGCGGCCGGACAGGGCAAAAAGAGACCCAGTACTTC.

In its sample, this clonotype was seen many times. The rearrangement links TRBV5-8 to TRBJ2-7, with D unclear. The CDR3 sequence is 13 residues long. V lost 3 bases, J lost 3 bases, and 10 bases lay in between. Germline V gives CDR1 SGHTS, CDR2 YDEGEE. CDR3 protein: CASSSSPNYEQYF. CDR3 coding DNA: TGTGCCAGCAGCTCGAGTCCGAACTACGAGCAGTACTTC.

This clonotype was recorded many times. The chain recombines TRBV20-1 with TRBJ2-7; weak D call: TRBD1 (6 bases). Trimming cost V 0 bases and J 3 bases, with 12 bases left between them. The CDR3 has 14 residues. Germline V CDR1 and CDR2: DFQATT, SNEGSKA (reference sequence). The CDR3 spells CSARDIDRSYEQYF. CDR3 DNA: TGCAGTGCTAGAGATATAGACAGGAGCTACGAGCAGTACTTC.

This clonotype came up a few times. The rearrangement joins TRBV20-1 to TRBJ2-1; the D is unclear. CDR3 length equals 16 residues. From germline, CDR1 is DFQATT and CDR2 SNEGSKA (reference sequence). The V gene lost 3 bases and the J gene lost 6 bases, with 21 bases spanning the gap. This CDR3 reads CSASKGDDPGGNEQFF. In nucleotides, the CDR3 is TGCAGTGCTAGTAAGGGCGACGATCCCGGCGGCAATGAGCAGTTCTTC.

Ten or more counts support this clonotype. CDR3 in amino acids: CSVRGSSYEQYF. CDR3 coding DNA: TGCAGCGTCAGGGGTAGCTCCTACGAGCAGTACTTC. V gene TRBV29-1 combines with J gene TRBJ2-7, with D possibly TRBD1 on 6 matching bases. The V gene lost 6 bases and the J gene lost 0 bases, with 9 bases spanning the gap. From germline, CDR1 is SQVTM and CDR2 ANQGSEA. This CDR3 is built from 12 residues.

This clonotype was seen at least ten times. The chain combines TRBV18 with TRBJ1-1; the D gene is possibly TRBD1 (5 bases). The CDR3 totals 15 residues. The V end was cut by 2 bases, the J end by 1 base, with 11 bases between. Germline CDR1 and CDR2: KGHSH and LQKENI. The CDR3 DNA is TGTGCCAGCTCACCAAGGGAAACAGGGAACACTGAAGCTTTCTTT. The encoded protein is CASSPRETGNTEAFF. The complete variable domain, with remaining parts taken from reference TRBV18 and TRBJ1-1, reads NAGVMQNPRHLVRRRGQEARLRCSPMKGHSHVYWYRQLPEEGLKFMVYLQKENIIDESGMPKERFSAEFPKEGPSILRIQQVVRGDSAAYFCASSPRETGNTEAFFGQGTRLTVV.

This clonotype showed up many times. This rearrangement joins TRBV27 to TRBJ1-1, with D tentatively TRBD1 (5 bases). Looked up from germline, CDR1 is MNHEY and CDR2 is SMNVEV (reference sequence). CDR3 size: 14 residues. Trimming shortened V by 5 bases and J by 1 base, and 11 bases separated the two germline ends. This CDR3 is CASSPTGQNTEAFF. In nucleotides, the CDR3 is TGTGCCAGCAGTCCAACAGGACAGAACACTGAAGCTTTCTTT.

This clonotype has at least ten counts. The chain is built from TRBV20-1 and TRBJ1-2; TRBD1 is a possible D gene (5 bases). The CDR3 length is 12 residues. The V gene's germline CDR1 is DFQATT and CDR2 SNEGSKA (reference sequence). Trimming stripped 6 bases from V and 4 bases from J, with 12 bases between. The CDR3 protein is CSATRDSYGYTF. CDR3 sequence (DNA): TGCAGTGCGACCAGGGACTCCTATGGCTACACCTTC.

CDR3 residues: CSVARQANYGYTF. For the CDR3, the DNA is TGCAGCGTTGCCCGACAAGCTAACTATGGCTACACCTTC. The genes are TRBV29-1 and TRBJ1-2; no clear D gene. Trimming took off 4 bases at V and 0 bases at J, with 9 bases between the two ends. Germline CDR1 is SQVTM and CDR2 is ANQGSEA. CDR3 size: 13 residues.